Below, 16 T cell receptor beta chains from the same sample are listed, as sequenced in a study of blood T cell repertoires in COVID-19. Assay used: immunoSEQ multiplex PCR; TCRdb lists only in-frame clones, some missing. The sample contains approximately 330,000 clones, around 87% of which appear only once. Source material: peripheral blood. These receptors came from a woman in her forties with COVID-19, enrolled during active disease.

J is TRBJ1-5 and V is TRBV7-8; 7 bases agree with TRBD1. This CDR3 contains 16 residues. Trimming cost V 3 bases and J 4 bases; bases outside gene matches: 9. Germline V gene sequence: CDR1 SGHVS, CDR2 FQNEAQ. The CDR3 nucleotides are TGTGCCAGCAGCTTTCAAAGGGAACAGGGGAATCAGCCCCAGCATTTT. Protein: CASSFQREQGNQPQHF.

The CDR3 bases are TGTGCCAGCAGCGAACCTCAGGGCTCTGGAAACACCATATATTTT. Its translation is CASSEPQGSGNTIYF. J is TRBJ1-3 and V is TRBV7-9; possible D gene TRBD1, 5 bases. V dropped 5 bases and J dropped 0 bases, with 11 bases sitting between them. Germline V gene data show CDR1 as SEHNR and CDR2 as FQNEAQ (reference sequence). This CDR3 is 15 amino acids long. Variable domain in full (rest from reference TRBV7-9 and TRBJ1-3): DTGVSQNPRHKITKRGQNVTFRCDPISEHNRLYWYRQTLGQGPEFLTYFQNEAQLEKSRLLSDRFSAERPKGSFSTLEIQRTEQGDSAMYLCASSEPQGSGNTIYFGEGSWLTVV.

This rearrangement joins TRBV2 to TRBJ2-2; weak D call: TRBD2 (6 bases). V shed 8 bases and J shed 7 bases, with 17 bases lying between them. CDR3 length equals 14 residues. Germline V gene sequence: CDR1 SNHLY, CDR2 FYNNEI. CDR3 nucleotide sequence: TGTGCCAGCTCGGGGGACTCGGTGATCGGGGAGCTGTTTTTT. Translated, it gives CASSGDSVIGELFF. The variable domain in full, completed from reference TRBV2 and TRBJ2-2, reads EPEVTQTPSHQVTQMGQEVILRCVPISNHLYFYWYRQILGQKVEFLVSFYNNEISEKSEIFDDQFSVERPDGSNFTLKIRSTKLEDSAMYFCASSGDSVIGELFFGEGSRLTVL.

The chain is built from TRBV6-4 and TRBJ1-2, with 12 bases fitting TRBD1. The V gene end was trimmed by 6 bases and the J gene end by 5 bases; junction bases not matched to a gene: 1. CDR1 and CDR2 from the germline V gene are MRHNA and SNTAGT. CDR3 size: 13 residues. The CDR3 protein is CASRGQGAYGYTF. DNA of the CDR3: TGTGCCAGCAGGGGACAGGGGGCGTATGGCTACACCTTC.

The chain joins TRBV9 to TRBJ2-2; maybe TRBD2 (5 bases). Germline CDR1 SGDLS, CDR2 YYNGEE. This CDR3 comprises 15 residues. Trimming cost V 2 bases and J 2 bases, with 10 bases left between them. The CDR3 DNA sequence: TGTGCCAGCAGCGTGAGAGGGAGCAACACCGGGGAGCTGTTTTTT. This codes for CASSVRGSNTGELFF.

The rearrangement joins TRBV2 to TRBJ2-5, with D possibly matching TRBD2 (6 bases). In germline, CDR1 is SNHLY, CDR2 FYNNEI. The CDR3 runs to 12 residues. The germline V and J ends were trimmed by 8 bases and 4 bases, with 11 bases remaining between them. This chain's CDR3 is CASWELAETQYF. In DNA form, the CDR3 reads TGTGCCAGCTGGGAACTAGCAGAGACCCAGTACTTC.

Only one count was recorded for this clone. The rearrangement links TRBV28 to TRBJ1-2; 10 bases fit TRBD1. CDR3 length equals 15 residues. V shed 4 bases, J shed 8 bases, and the junction held 10 bases outside the gene matches. Germline CDR1 reads MDHEN; CDR2 reads SYDVKM. The CDR3 sequence: CASSSVRQGAGGYTF. CDR3 coding DNA: TGTGCCAGCAGTTCCGTAAGACAGGGGGCGGGCGGCTACACCTTC.

The rearrangement links TRBV4-2 to TRBJ2-1, with D possibly matching TRBD1 (6 bases). The CDR3 is 16 residues long. Trimming took off 0 bases at V and 3 bases at J, with 12 bases between the two ends. Germline V gene sequence: CDR1 LGHNA, CDR2 YNFKEQ. The CDR3 reads CASSQEWTEDYNEQFF. In DNA, the CDR3 is TGTGCCAGCAGCCAAGAATGGACAGAAGACTACAATGAGCAGTTCTTC.

The V call is TRBV25-1, the J call TRBJ2-7; D unclear. Germline lookup yields CDR1 MGHDK and CDR2 SYGVNS. The CDR3 spans 15 residues. Trimming left V 6 bases short and J 3 bases short, with 18 bases between. This CDR3 reads CASSQWRVPRYEQYF. DNA of the CDR3: TGTGCCAGCAGCCAATGGAGAGTCCCCCGCTACGAGCAGTACTTC.

J is TRBJ2-1 and V is TRBV27; tentatively, D is TRBD2 (5 bases). Trimming removed 2 bases at V and 12 bases at J, with 11 bases between. The CDR3 has 12 amino acids. In germline, CDR1 is MNHEY, CDR2 SMNVEV (reference sequence). The DNA of the CDR3 is TGTGCCAGCAGTTTACCCCTAGGAGGGCAGTTCTTC. Protein: CASSLPLGGQFF.

The genes are TRBV20-1 and TRBJ1-3; D is possibly TRBD1 (6 bases). V lost 3 bases and J 0 bases, leaving 12 bases between the germline ends. CDR3 length: 15 residues. Germline V lookup: CDR1 DFQATT, CDR2 SNEGSKA (reference sequence). CDR3 amino acids: CSASPQGTSGNTIYF. For the CDR3, the DNA is TGCAGTGCTAGTCCTCAGGGGACCTCTGGAAACACCATATATTTT.

The chain joins TRBV27 to TRBJ2-1, with no clear D. The CDR3 covers 15 residues. Germline-derived CDR1 and CDR2 are MNHEY and SMNVEV (reference sequence). V lost 5 bases and J 2 bases, leaving 13 bases between the germline ends. The CDR3 here is CASSPTKGTYNEQFF. The CDR3 DNA is TGTGCCAGCAGTCCAACTAAAGGTACCTACAATGAGCAGTTCTTC.

V and J are TRBV5-1 and TRBJ2-7; D is unresolved. The V gene's germline CDR1 is SGHRS and CDR2 YFSETQ. This CDR3 contains 13 residues. The germline V and J ends were trimmed by 2 bases and 2 bases, with 8 bases remaining between them. The CDR3 coding sequence is TGCGCCAGCAGCTTTGGCCATACCTACGAGCAGTACTTC. Amino acid sequence: CASSFGHTYEQYF.

V usage is TRBV29-1 and J usage is TRBJ1-1, with 8 bases aligning to TRBD1. Germline V gives CDR1 SQVTM, CDR2 ANQGSEA. This CDR3 spans 13 amino acids. J gave up 3 bases and V 6 bases, and 6 bases lay outside the gene matches. CDR3 sequence (DNA): TGCAGCGTGGGGACAGGCCGGGACACTGAAGCTTTCTTT. Translated: CSVGTGRDTEAFF.

V is TRBV10-3 and J is TRBJ2-7; 8 nucleotides align to TRBD1. The V and J ends lost 10 bases and 4 bases, in that order; junction bases with no gene match: 15. Germline V gene sequence: CDR1 ENHRY, CDR2 SYGVKD. CDR3 length: 15 amino acids. The CDR3 nucleotides read TGTGCCAGCTCCCCGCCGACAGGGGACCTTTACGAGCAGTACTTC. Translated, it gives CASSPPTGDLYEQYF.

The rearrangement joins TRBV27 to TRBJ2-1; D gene uncertain. The CDR3 runs 15 residues. V was pared by 5 bases and J by 5 bases, with 16 bases between. Per germline, CDR1 MNHEY and CDR2 SMNVEV (reference sequence). The CDR3: CASSPLGFLNNEQFF. In nucleotides, the CDR3 is TGTGCCAGCAGTCCCCTGGGCTTCCTCAACAATGAGCAGTTCTTC.